One T cell receptor (beta chain) is described in this entry. No cognate antigen has been identified for it. Base qualities were left out, and no much larger clone turns up one base away. These data originate in a study of siplizumab effects on memory and regulatory T cells (dated by TCRdb to the late 2010s). Regarding the complete study: The effect of the anti-CD2 antibody siplizumab on alloreactive T-cell subsets was examined in allogeneic mixed lymphocyte reactions constructed from human PBMCs.

Preparation of the library involved the immunoSEQ multiplex PCR assay. Around 9.9 x 10^4 TCR templates per sample were assayed by the deep sequencing platform. Genomic DNA extracted from sorted T cells was the material used for TCRbeta CDR3 sequencing. As for the authors' bioinformatics: The R programming language was used for the clonal analysis of the TCRbeta CDR3 data. Alloreactive CD4+ and CD8+ clones were identified by comparing unstimulated samples to CFSE-low samples taken after the reaction. Regulatory or non-regulatory origin was assigned to alloreactive CD4+ clones by matching of sequences to sorted unstimulated Treg and non-Treg repertoires. Here the immuneACCESS table is served through TCRdb, limited to in-frame sequences with V and J called. Missing clones are a known gap in these copies; in checked studies unresolved V genes cover under half, and the rest lacks a known reason. V, J and clone size are those of that table, while D and trimming were read from the DNA. Present in this sample are 98,000 or so clones, 93% of which were seen just once. The ten most abundant clones make up 0.62% of the sample.

TCRbeta CDR3 sequencing was performed on sorted unstimulated T cells and on proliferating T cells recovered from mixed lymphocyte reactions. Fresh whole blood from about eleven HLA-typed healthy donors served as the source for isolating PBMCs. To map where alloreactive clones came from, unstimulated CD4+ regulatory T cells were FACS-sorted. What the study reported, not specific to this receptor: A naive or memory phenotype could not be assigned to roughly 75-97% of proliferating CD4+ or CD8+ clones. Whether proliferating Tregs from siplizumab cultures actually had suppressive function was not functionally confirmed. The cumulative frequency of alloreactive sequences that could be traced back to unstimulated CD4+ memory T cells was significantly reduced by siplizumab. Among mappable alloreactive CD4+ clones, an average Treg-derived fraction of roughly 71% was observed with siplizumab, compared with 25% to 30% in control reactions. Because sequences below about 10^-5 frequency were poorly captured, only a minor fraction of alloreactive clones could be mapped to unstimulated subsets. Greater diversity appeared to be present in unstimulated naive T cells than in memory T cells, and a substantial contribution to the alloresponse seemed to be made by naive cells.

Including the terminal cysteine and phenylalanine, the CDR3 comprises 13 residues. CDR3 DNA only is kept here, 39 bases in frame from base 1. Via the germline V gene (reference sequence), CDR1 is SGHNT and CDR2 YYREEE. Trimming removed 1 base from V and 6 bases from J, leaving 11 bases between the germline ends. Sequenced input: Tregs sorted from blood. The TCR originated in a human donor in good health. The chain was built from TRBV5-4 and TRBJ2-7; possibly the D gene is TRBD2, per 6 matching bases. The DNA sequence is given as TGTGCCAGCAGCTTGCGCGGGGTTGGCGAGCAGTACTTC. Its protein product is CASSLRGVGEQYF.